This T cell receptor (beta chain) was recovered during a study of blood T cell repertoires in COVID-19. Assay: immunoSEQ multiplex PCR; the TCRdb copy retains only in-frame clones and omits some. The repertoire has some 180,000 clones, roughly 80% of them found once; the top ten carry around 12%. This sequence originates from a woman older than 75 with COVID-19, enrolled during active disease. Sequencing was performed on peripheral blood.

CDR3: CASSRVRVRELFF. CDR3 coding DNA: TGTGCCAGCAGTCGAGTCAGGGTCAGGGAGCTGTTTTTT. The chain joins TRBV2 to TRBJ2-2; D perhaps matches TRBD1 (5 bases). The V gene lost 5 bases and the J gene lost 9 bases, with 13 bases spanning the gap. This CDR3 has 13 amino acids. The germline gives CDR1 SNHLY, CDR2 FYNNEI.